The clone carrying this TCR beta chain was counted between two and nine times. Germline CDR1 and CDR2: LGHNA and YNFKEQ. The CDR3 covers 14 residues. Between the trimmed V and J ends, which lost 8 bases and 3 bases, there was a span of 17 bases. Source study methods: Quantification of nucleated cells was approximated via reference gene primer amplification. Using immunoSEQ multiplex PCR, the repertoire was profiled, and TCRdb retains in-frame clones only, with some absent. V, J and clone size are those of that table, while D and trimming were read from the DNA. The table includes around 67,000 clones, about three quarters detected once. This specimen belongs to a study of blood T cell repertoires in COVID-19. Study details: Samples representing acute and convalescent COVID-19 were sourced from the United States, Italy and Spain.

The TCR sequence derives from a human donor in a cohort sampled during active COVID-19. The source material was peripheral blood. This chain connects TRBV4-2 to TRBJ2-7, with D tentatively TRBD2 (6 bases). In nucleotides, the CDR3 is TGTGCCAGCGCGCCGGGTAGCGGCAGCTACGAGCAGTACTTC. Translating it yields CASAPGSGSYEQYF.